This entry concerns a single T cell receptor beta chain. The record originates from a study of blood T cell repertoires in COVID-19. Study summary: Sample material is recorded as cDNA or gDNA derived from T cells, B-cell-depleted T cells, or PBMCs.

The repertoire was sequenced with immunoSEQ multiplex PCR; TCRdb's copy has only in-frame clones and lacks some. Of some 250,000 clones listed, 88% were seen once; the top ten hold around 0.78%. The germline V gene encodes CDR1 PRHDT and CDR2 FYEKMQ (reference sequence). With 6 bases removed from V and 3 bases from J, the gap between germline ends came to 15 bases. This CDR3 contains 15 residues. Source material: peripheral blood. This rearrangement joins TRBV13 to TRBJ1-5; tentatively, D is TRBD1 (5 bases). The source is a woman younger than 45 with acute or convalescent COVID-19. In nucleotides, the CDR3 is TGTGCCAGCAGTCTGGGCAGGGAAATCAATCAGCCCCAGCATTTT. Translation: CASSLGREINQPQHF.